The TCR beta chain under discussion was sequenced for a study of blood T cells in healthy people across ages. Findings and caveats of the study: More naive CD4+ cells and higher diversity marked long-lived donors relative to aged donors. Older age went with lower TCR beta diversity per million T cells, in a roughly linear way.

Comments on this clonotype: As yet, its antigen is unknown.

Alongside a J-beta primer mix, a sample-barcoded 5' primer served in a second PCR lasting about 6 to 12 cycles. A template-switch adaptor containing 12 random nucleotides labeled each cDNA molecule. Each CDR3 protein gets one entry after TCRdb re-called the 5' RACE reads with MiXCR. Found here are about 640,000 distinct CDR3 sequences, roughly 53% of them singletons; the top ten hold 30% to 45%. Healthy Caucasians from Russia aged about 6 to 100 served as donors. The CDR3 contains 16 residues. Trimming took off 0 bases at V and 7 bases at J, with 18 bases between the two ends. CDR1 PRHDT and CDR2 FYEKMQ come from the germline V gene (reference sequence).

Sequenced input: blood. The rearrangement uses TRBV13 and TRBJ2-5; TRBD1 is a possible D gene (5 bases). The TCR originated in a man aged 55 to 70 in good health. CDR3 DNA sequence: TGTGCCAGCAGCTTAGGCTGGAGTCTTCCAGGGCGGACCCAGTACTTC. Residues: CASSLGWSLPGRTQYF.